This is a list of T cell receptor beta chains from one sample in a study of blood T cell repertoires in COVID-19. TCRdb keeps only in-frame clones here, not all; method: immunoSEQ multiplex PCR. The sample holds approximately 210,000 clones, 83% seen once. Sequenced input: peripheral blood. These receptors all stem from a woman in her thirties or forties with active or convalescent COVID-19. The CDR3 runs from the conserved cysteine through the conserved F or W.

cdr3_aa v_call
CATSDPGLSNTGELFF TRBV24-1
CASTPGQGSNTGELFF TRBV6-6
CASSNRVAGGEQYF TRBV2
CASSHAGTSNEQFF TRBV4-2
CASSGSGAAYNEQFF TRBV9
CASSKLTGINGYTF TRBV27
CATSGTGDSYEQYF TRBV25-1
CASSLSGTSGRLEQYF TRBV27
CASQAWFLGGTNETQYF TRBV5-1
CASSPLAALNKREQYF TRBV5-4
CASRPGTENGYTF TRBV28
CASSVVARDRYNEQFF TRBV25-1
CASAMSPWGGGQPQHF TRBV12-5
CATSDGSTYSNQPQHF TRBV24-1
CASSDGGSKETQYF TRBV4-2
CAWSVDPGQGDTEAFF TRBV30
CASSSAGDQETQYF TRBV5-1
CASSYSGARGTEAFF TRBV6-5
CASSPIRNTEAFF TRBV14
CASAGGLSTNEQFF TRBV5-1
CASSDGRMNTEAFF TRBV6-1
CASSFDRDDEAFF TRBV2
CASSFPERGPLHF TRBV27
CASSFPLAGGQSSDTQYF TRBV7-6
CASSLSPGYNTEAFF TRBV27
CASSRFGSDTEAFF TRBV6-4
CASRQGYEQYF TRBV6-5
CAGQTGLTDTQYF TRBV30
CASSYSYHNNSPLHF TRBV6-5
CASSFPDDSNQPQHF TRBV19
CASRLAGGPYEQYF TRBV19
CASSLGSAGVPSTDTQYF TRBV7-9
CASTASGANVLTF TRBV7-9
CASSVAGKSIVNTEAFF TRBV14
CASRRQGGTDTQYF TRBV2
CSALHEYEQYF TRBV20-1
CASSFRSSYNSPLHF TRBV19
CAWSVGLAGGGRETQYF TRBV30
CASSALTGGHGYTF TRBV5-1
CASSPLGANYGYTF TRBV7-8
CASSSGEGNEQFF TRBV7-8
CASSPTGQKSEKLFF TRBV4-1
CASSEGQRNQPQHF TRBV2
CASSQGASSNQPQHF TRBV3-1/TRBV3-2
CASSPYKGNTIYF TRBV6-6
CASSPGTGDEKLFF TRBV18
CASSSGTGENQPQHF TRBV5-1
CATSREGASSYEQYF TRBV15
CASSQGGLADSYNEQFF TRBV14
CASSLRGETQYF TRBV5-4
CASSPSTDTQYF TRBV28
CASKQGYEQFF TRBV28
CAWSVPGTEAFF TRBV30
CASSTGETQYF TRBV6-2/TRBV6-3